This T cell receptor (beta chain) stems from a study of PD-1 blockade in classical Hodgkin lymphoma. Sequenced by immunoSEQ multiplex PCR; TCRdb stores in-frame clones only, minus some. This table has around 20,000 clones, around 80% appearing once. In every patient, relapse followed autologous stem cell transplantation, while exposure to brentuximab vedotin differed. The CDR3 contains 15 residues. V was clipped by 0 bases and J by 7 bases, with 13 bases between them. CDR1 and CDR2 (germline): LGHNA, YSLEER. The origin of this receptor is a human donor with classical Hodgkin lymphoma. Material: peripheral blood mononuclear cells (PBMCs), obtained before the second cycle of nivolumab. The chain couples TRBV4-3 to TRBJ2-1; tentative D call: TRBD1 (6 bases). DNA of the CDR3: TGCGCCAGCAGCCAAGATTTTAGGACAGCTAATGAGCAGTTCTTC. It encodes CASSQDFRTANEQFF.